This TCR beta chain was identified in a study of blood T cell repertoires in COVID-19. The participants were between about 18 and 95 years old and came from 24 US areas. Symptom resolution, clearance, or two negative PCRs marked the recovered donors of Cohort 3. The V and J ends lost 6 bases and 2 bases respectively, with 13 bases between them. The CDR3 has 14 amino acids. Germline CDR1 is MDHEN and CDR2 is SYDVKM. In the study's own analysis: How many nucleated cells were present was estimated from reference gene primer amplification. Clones were sequenced by immunoSEQ multiplex PCR, and TCRdb holds only the in-frame ones, with some missing. V, J and clone size are those of that table, while D and trimming were read from the DNA. This table holds approximately 300,000 clones, 80% to 90% found once.

This TCR was recovered from a man in his thirties or forties who had recovered from COVID-19. The chain combines TRBV28 with TRBJ2-5; D is unclear. The sequencing sample was made of PBMCs or T cells enriched from blood (not recorded which). This CDR3 reads CASSYRLIQETQYF. CDR3 in DNA: TGTGCCAGCAGCTACCGACTTATACAAGAGACCCAGTACTTC.